These 10 T cell receptor beta chains came from one sample sequenced in a study of blood T cell repertoires in COVID-19. Method: immunoSEQ multiplex PCR; TCRdb's copy keeps in-frame clones and lacks some. The repertoire includes approximately 100,000 clones, 65% to 85% of them detected once, and over 8.5% sits in the top ten. Sequencing was performed on peripheral blood. The receptors come from a woman older than 75 with acute or convalescent COVID-19.

The chain carries TRBV6-1 and TRBJ2-1; the D gene is possibly TRBD2 (6 bases). The CDR3 has 18 residues. Germline V lookup: CDR1 MNHNS, CDR2 SASEGT. Trimming removed 4 bases from V and 0 bases from J, with 19 bases in between. CDR3 coding DNA: TGTGCCAGCAGTGCACGGACTACTCCTTTAAGCTCCTACAATGAGCAGTTCTTC. Translation gives CASSARTTPLSSYNEQFF.

The J gene is TRBJ2-5, the V gene TRBV7-9; 10 bases fit TRBD2. The germline V gene has CDR1 SEHNR and CDR2 FQNEAQ (reference sequence). There are 15 residues in the CDR3. Germline trimming cut 0 bases from V and 5 bases from J; bases unmatched to any gene: 3. The CDR3 here is CASSLALAGVETQYF. As DNA, the CDR3 is TGTGCCAGCAGCTTAGCCCTAGCGGGGGTGGAGACCCAGTACTTC.

The gene calls are TRBV5-8 and TRBJ2-7; 9 bases are shared with TRBD1. Trimming at V came to 4 bases and at J to 5 bases, leaving 4 bases not matched to a gene. In germline, CDR1 is SGHTS, CDR2 YDEGEE. This CDR3 is built from 13 residues. CDR3 DNA sequence: TGTGCCAGCAGCAGGGGACAGGGCGACGAGCAGTACTTC. This gives the protein CASSRGQGDEQYF.

The chain carries TRBV10-2 and TRBJ1-2; possible D gene TRBD1, 5 bases. The CDR3 consists of 14 residues. Germline V gene lookup returns CDR1 WSHSY and CDR2 SAAADI. Trimming pared 0 bases from V and 8 bases from J, leaving 13 bases between. CDR3 nucleotide sequence: TGCGCCAGCAGTGAGTCTGGACAATCGAGGGGCTACACCTTC. Its protein product is CASSESGQSRGYTF.

This chain uses TRBV5-1 with TRBJ2-2, with D possibly being TRBD1 (6 bases). The V end was cut by 4 bases, the J end by 1 base, with 11 bases between. Germline lookup yields CDR1 SGHRS and CDR2 YFSETQ. The CDR3 covers 15 residues. DNA for the CDR3: TGCGCCAGCAGCCCACTGACAGGGAACACCGGGGAGCTGTTTTTT. Translating it yields CASSPLTGNTGELFF. The entire variable domain, with the rest obtained from reference TRBV5-1 and TRBJ2-2, is as follows: KAGVTQTPRYLIKTRGQQVTLSCSPISGHRSVSWYQQTPGQGLQFLFEYFSETQRNKGNFPGRFSGRQFSNSRSEMNVSTLELGDSALYLCASSPLTGNTGELFFGEGSRLTVL.

The V call is TRBV19, the J call TRBJ1-2; 11 bases match TRBD1. The V segment lost 8 bases and the J segment 6 bases; nucleotides outside the gene matches: 14. This CDR3 is 16 amino acids long. Germline V lookup: CDR1 LNHDA, CDR2 SQIVND (reference sequence). The DNA for the CDR3 is TGTGCCAGTTGCCCCCCCGGACAGGGGGCGCAAAATGGCTACACCTTC. Translation gives CASCPPGQGAQNGYTF. The variable domain in full, completed from reference TRBV19 and TRBJ1-2, reads DGGITQSPKYLFRKEGQNVTLSCEQNLNHDAMYWYRQDPGQGLRLIYYSQIVNDFQKGDIAEGYSVSREKKESFPLTVTSAQKNPTAFYLCASCPPGQGAQNGYTFGSGTRLTVV.

The chain carries TRBV3-1 (or the pseudogene TRBV3-2) and TRBJ2-6; TRBD1 might be the D (6 bases). The V and J ends lost 3 bases and 0 bases respectively, with 12 bases between them. Germline loops: CDR1 LGHDT, CDR2 YNNKEL (reference sequence). The CDR3 has 17 residues. CDR3 nucleotide sequence: TGTGCCAGCAGCCAGTCAGGGGAAAGCTCTGGGGCCAACGTCCTGACTTTC. The encoded protein is CASSQSGESSGANVLTF.

This clone is a singleton in its sample. V gene TRBV7-2 combines with J gene TRBJ2-3; D gene uncertain. In germline, CDR1 is SGHTA, CDR2 FQGNSA. This CDR3 region has 15 residues. Trimming stripped 1 base from V and 1 base from J, with 9 bases between. The CDR3 nucleotides are TGTGCCAGCAGCTTAGGGCTAGTGGGCACAGATACGCAGTATTTT. Translating gives CASSLGLVGTDTQYF.

This clone was seen a few times. The CDR3, as DNA: TGTGCCAGCAGCGTAGATGGGGGAGGGAACACTGAAGCTTTCTTT. Translation gives CASSVDGGGNTEAFF. V and J are TRBV9 and TRBJ1-1; D possibly corresponds to TRBD1 (5 bases). V dropped 0 bases and J dropped 1 base, with 10 bases sitting between them. Germline V lookup: CDR1 SGDLS, CDR2 YYNGEE. The CDR3 spans 15 residues.

This clone was detected a few times. The DNA of the CDR3 is TGTGCCACCAGCAAGGGGCAGGACATCGGAGGCAATCAGCCCCAGCATTTT. This encodes CATSKGQDIGGNQPQHF. The J gene is TRBJ1-5, the V gene TRBV15; D is perhaps TRBD1 (5 bases). This CDR3 contains 17 residues. Trimming took 4 bases from V and 2 from J, leaving 18 bases between them. Germline V gene sequence: CDR1 LNHNV, CDR2 YYDKDF (reference sequence).